This record covers a single T cell receptor beta chain. Its antigen is not known. CD4+ naive, central memory, regulatory and stem cell-like memory cells were sorted via CD45RO/CCR7/CD25/CD127/CD95/CD27. Sort purity for all populations was recorded as exceeding 98%. The data stem from a study of beta chain features in type 1 diabetes. Turning to the study itself: Taken together, all samples contributed 107,917,701 examined sorted cells. The study, taken as a whole, reports: Small HLA sub-analyses could not settle whether HLA shapes TCRB rearrangement. Shortening of TCRB CDR3s, moderate but significant, appeared in all four CD4+ subsets of Type 1 diabetes patients.

The whole isolated RNA underwent reverse transcription, so sequencing captured expressed TCRB transcripts. TCRdb's copy holds only in-frame clones and misses some; the assay was immunoSEQ multiplex PCR. Among some 45,000 clones, about 66% were seen once, and the ten largest hold about 2.1%. After removal of 6 bases from V and 3 bases from J, the junction contained 7 bases not matched to a gene. Germline V gene lookup returns CDR1 MNHEY and CDR2 SVGAGI. There are 15 residues in the CDR3. This receptor was taken from a woman aged 18-29 years with type 1 diabetes. This rearrangement joins TRBV6-5 to TRBJ1-4; TRBD1 matches 7 bases. Sequencing was done on a sample of Tregs from blood. In DNA form, the CDR3 reads TGTGCCAGCAGGTCCCGACAGGGATCTAATGAAAAACTGTTTTTT. Amino acids: CASRSRQGSNEKLFF.